Below, 14 T cell receptor beta chains from the same sample are listed, as sequenced in a study of cytomegalovirus exposure and HLA in healthy donors. Vbeta (60) and Jbeta (13) primers were used in the PCR. Using immunoSEQ multiplex PCR, the repertoire was profiled, and TCRdb retains in-frame clones only, with some absent. The sample holds tens of thousands of clones, approximately 78% seen once. The sequencing sample was made of PBMCs. The source of these receptors is a woman aged 40 to 50 in good health and CMV-seropositive.

The V gene is TRBV28, the J gene TRBJ2-7; D not resolved. The CDR3 contains 16 residues. V was pared by 1 base and J by 2 bases, with 15 bases between. CDR1 and CDR2 from the germline V gene are MDHEN and SYDVKM. CDR3 sequence reads: CASSLSRGYDTYEQYF. The CDR3 coding sequence is TGTGCCAGCAGTTTATCTAGAGGCTACGATACCTACGAGCAGTACTTC.

This clone appeared a few times. The chain is built from TRBV27 and TRBJ2-7, with 11 bases that match TRBD2. The CDR3 extends over 16 amino acids. V shed 6 bases and J 5 bases; nucleotides not matched to a gene: 12. Germline CDR1 and CDR2: MNHEY and SMNVEV (reference sequence). CDR3 region: CASRLLIAGGRNEQYF. The CDR3 bases are TGTGCCAGCAGATTACTAATAGCGGGAGGGAGGAACGAGCAGTACTTC.

The chain carries TRBV18 and TRBJ1-1; no definite D call. This CDR3 is 16 amino acids long. With 1 base removed from V and 10 bases from J, the gap between germline ends came to 22 bases. Looked up from germline, CDR1 is KGHSH and CDR2 is LQKENI. The CDR3 region is CASSPLPGEARWIAFF. Written as DNA, the CDR3 is TGTGCCAGCTCACCACTCCCTGGGGAGGCTCGATGGATAGCTTTCTTT. The full variable domain, rest sourced from reference TRBV18 and TRBJ1-1, is NAGVMQNPRHLVRRRGQEARLRCSPMKGHSHVYWYRQLPEEGLKFMVYLQKENIIDESGMPKERFSAEFPKEGPSILRIQQVVRGDSAAYFCASSPLPGEARWIAFFGQGTRLTVV.

The chain links TRBV29-1 to TRBJ1-3; D gene unclear. Trimming shortened V by 7 bases and J by 0 bases, and 13 bases separated the two germline ends. CDR3 length equals 14 residues. Germline CDR1 SQVTM, CDR2 ANQGSEA. The CDR3 sequence is CSADKGSSGNTIYF. The DNA of the CDR3 is TGCAGCGCCGACAAAGGATCCTCTGGAAACACCATATATTTT.

The chain carries TRBV7-3 and TRBJ2-1; 8 bases match TRBD2. V lost 6 bases and J lost 9; bases outside the gene matches: 13. Germline CDR1 SGHTA, CDR2 FQGTGA. The CDR3 consists of 15 residues. CDR3 region: CASSPVAGGETEQFF. Here the CDR3 DNA reads TGTGCCAGCAGTCCGGTCGCGGGAGGTGAAACTGAGCAGTTCTTC. Drawing the rest from reference TRBV7-3 and TRBJ2-1, the complete variable domain is GAGVSQTPSNKVTEKGKYVELRCDPISGHTALYWYRQSLGQGPEFLIYFQGTGAADDSGLPNDRFFAVRPEGSVSTLKIQRTERGDSAVYLCASSPVAGGETEQFFGPGTRLTVL.

In its sample, this clone was seen once. The V gene is TRBV5-8, the J gene TRBJ2-5; D remains unclear. The DNA end is a closer match to TRBJ2-7, so the J assignment may be wrong. In germline, CDR1 is SGHTS, CDR2 YDEGEE. The CDR3 is 13 amino acids. The DNA for the CDR3 is TGTGCCAGCAGCTCCTTACTGGTGAACGAGCAGTACTTC. Residues: CASSSLLVNEQYF.

This sequence joins TRBV6-5 and TRBJ2-7, with 8 bases aligning to TRBD1. CDR3 length equals 15 residues. The germline V gene encodes CDR1 MNHEY and CDR2 SVGAGI. V was clipped by 0 bases and J by 3 bases; unmatched bases: 4. The CDR3 region has the DNA TGTGCCAGCAGTTACTCGAAAGGACAGGGCTACGAGCAGTACTTC. Encoded protein: CASSYSKGQGYEQYF.

V gene TRBV11-2 combines with J gene TRBJ2-7; D is possibly TRBD1 (5 bases). Germline-derived CDR1 and CDR2 are SGHAT and FQNNGV. The CDR3 consists of 13 residues. V was trimmed by 5 bases and J by 0 bases, leaving 8 bases between them. This CDR3 is CASSPTGSYEQYF. DNA of the CDR3: TGTGCCAGCAGCCCCACAGGCTCCTACGAGCAGTACTTC.

The DNA of the CDR3 is TGTGCCAGCAGGGAGAGAGCGAACACCGGGGAGCTGTTTTTT. Amino acids: CASRERANTGELFF. This chain links TRBV9 with TRBJ2-2, with D unresolved. With 5 bases removed from V and 0 bases from J, the gap between germline ends came to 8 bases. The CDR3 extends over 14 amino acids. CDR1 and CDR2 from the germline V gene are SGDLS and YYNGEE.

The chain employs TRBV5-5 and TRBJ2-5; 9 positions agree with TRBD1. The CDR3 has 15 residues. V shed 3 bases and J 7 bases; nucleotides not matched to a gene: 10. CDR1 is SGHKS, CDR2 YYEKEE, per germline (reference sequence). The CDR3, as DNA: TGTGCCAGCAGCTCCCTACCGGACAGGGGTAGGACCCAGTACTTC. It translates to CASSSLPDRGRTQYF.

The genes are TRBV18 and TRBJ2-5; TRBD2 is a possible D gene (5 bases). This CDR3 has 11 amino acids. Trimming cost V 4 bases and J 13 bases, with 13 bases left between them. Germline lookup yields CDR1 KGHSH and CDR2 LQKENI. The CDR3 nucleotides are TGTGCCAGCTCACAGACCGGGGATCCGTACTTC. Amino acids: CASSQTGDPYF.

The V and J genes are TRBV18 and TRBJ1-4; no clear D gene. Trimming shortened V by 6 bases and J by 3 bases, and 11 bases separated the two germline ends. CDR3 size: 14 residues. Germline lookup yields CDR1 KGHSH and CDR2 LQKENI. The CDR3 sequence: CASSLGRANEKLFF. DNA of the CDR3: TGTGCCAGCTCCCTCGGGAGGGCTAATGAAAAACTGTTTTTT. The entire variable domain, with the rest obtained from reference TRBV18 and TRBJ1-4, is as follows: NAGVMQNPRHLVRRRGQEARLRCSPMKGHSHVYWYRQLPEEGLKFMVYLQKENIIDESGMPKERFSAEFPKEGPSILRIQQVVRGDSAAYFCASSLGRANEKLFFGSGTQLSVL.

The rearrangement joins TRBV5-3 to TRBJ2-4; TRBD2 aligns across 14 bases. TRBV5-3 is known as an ORF, though its function is uncertain. J was trimmed by 3 bases and V by 4 bases; bases with no gene match: 6. CDR3 size: 17 residues. The CDR3 coding sequence is TGTGCCAGAAGCCCCTCGACTAGCGGGAGGGTCAAAAACATTCAGTACTTC. This sequence encodes CARSPSTSGRVKNIQYF.

The chain has TRBV11-2 and TRBJ2-1, with a possible D match to TRBD2 (5 bases). The CDR3 consists of 13 residues. Germline CDR1 is SGHAT and CDR2 is FQNNGV. Trimming cost V 1 base and J 4 bases, with 5 bases left between them. The CDR3 DNA reads TGTGCCAGCAGCTTAGGGACTTACAATGAGCAGTTCTTC. This codes for CASSLGTYNEQFF.